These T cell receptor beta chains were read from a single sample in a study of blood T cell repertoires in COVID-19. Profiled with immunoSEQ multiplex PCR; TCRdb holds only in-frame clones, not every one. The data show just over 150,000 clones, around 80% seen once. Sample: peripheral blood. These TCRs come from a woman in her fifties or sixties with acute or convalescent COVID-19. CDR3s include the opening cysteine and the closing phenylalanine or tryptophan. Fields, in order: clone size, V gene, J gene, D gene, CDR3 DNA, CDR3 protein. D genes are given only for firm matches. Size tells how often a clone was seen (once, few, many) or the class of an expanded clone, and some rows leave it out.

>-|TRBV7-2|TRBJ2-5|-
TGTGCCAGCAGCTTAGGGACAGCGGAGACCCAGTACTTC
CASSLGTAETQYF
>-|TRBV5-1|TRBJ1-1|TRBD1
TGCGCCAGCAGCTCGACAGGGCTTAACACTGAAGCTTTCTTT
CASSSTGLNTEAFF
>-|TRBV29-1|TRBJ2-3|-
TGCAGCGTTACGGGAGAACAGGCCTCTAGCACAGATACGCAGTATTTT
CSVTGEQASSTDTQYF
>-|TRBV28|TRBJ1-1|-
TGTGCCAGCAGTTTACCTTTGTCGGCTAGCACTGAAGCTTTCTTT
CASSLPLSASTEAFF
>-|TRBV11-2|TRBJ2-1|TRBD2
TGTGCCAGCAGCGCTTCCACTAGCGGGAGAGGAGCTGAGCAGTTCTTC
CASSASTSGRGAEQFF
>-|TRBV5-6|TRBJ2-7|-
TGTGCCAGCAGCCTAGGCCAGAGCTCCTACGAGCAGTACTTC
CASSLGQSSYEQYF
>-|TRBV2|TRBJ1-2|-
TGTGCCAGCAGCCCCAGGTATAACGGCTACACCTTC
CASSPRYNGYTF
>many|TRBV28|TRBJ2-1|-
TGTGCCAGCAGTTTCCCGGCGAGAACAGAGAGCTCCTACAATGAGCAGTTCTTC
CASSFPARTESSYNEQFF
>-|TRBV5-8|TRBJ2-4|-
TGTGCCAGCCCCTGGAGAAACATTCAGTACTTC
CASPWRNIQYF
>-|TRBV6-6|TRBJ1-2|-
TGTGCCAGCAGTTACGCGGCAGCGGACTATGGCTACACCTTC
CASSYAAADYGYTF
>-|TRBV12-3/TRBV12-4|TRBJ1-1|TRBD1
TGTGCCACCGGGGACAGGGTCCCTGAAGCTTTCTTT
CATGDRVPEAFF
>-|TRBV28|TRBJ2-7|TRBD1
TGTGCCAGCAGTTTTTCGGCCAGGGGGATCGCCTACGAGCAGTACTTC
CASSFSARGIAYEQYF